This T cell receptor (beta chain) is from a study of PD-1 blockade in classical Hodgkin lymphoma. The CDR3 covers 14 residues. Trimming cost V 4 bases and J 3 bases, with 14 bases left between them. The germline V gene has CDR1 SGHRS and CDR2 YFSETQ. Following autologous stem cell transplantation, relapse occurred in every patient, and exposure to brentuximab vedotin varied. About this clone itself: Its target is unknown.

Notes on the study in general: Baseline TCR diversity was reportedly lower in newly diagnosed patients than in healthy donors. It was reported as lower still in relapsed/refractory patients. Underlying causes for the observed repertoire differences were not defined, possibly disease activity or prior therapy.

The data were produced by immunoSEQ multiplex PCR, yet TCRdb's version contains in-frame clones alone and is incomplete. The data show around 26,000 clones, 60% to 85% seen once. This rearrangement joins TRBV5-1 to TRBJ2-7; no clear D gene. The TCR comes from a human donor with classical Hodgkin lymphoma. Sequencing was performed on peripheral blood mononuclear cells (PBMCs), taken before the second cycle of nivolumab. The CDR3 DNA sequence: TGCGCCAGCAGCCCGGAGCCGAACTTCTACGAGCAGTACTTC. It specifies CASSPEPNFYEQYF.